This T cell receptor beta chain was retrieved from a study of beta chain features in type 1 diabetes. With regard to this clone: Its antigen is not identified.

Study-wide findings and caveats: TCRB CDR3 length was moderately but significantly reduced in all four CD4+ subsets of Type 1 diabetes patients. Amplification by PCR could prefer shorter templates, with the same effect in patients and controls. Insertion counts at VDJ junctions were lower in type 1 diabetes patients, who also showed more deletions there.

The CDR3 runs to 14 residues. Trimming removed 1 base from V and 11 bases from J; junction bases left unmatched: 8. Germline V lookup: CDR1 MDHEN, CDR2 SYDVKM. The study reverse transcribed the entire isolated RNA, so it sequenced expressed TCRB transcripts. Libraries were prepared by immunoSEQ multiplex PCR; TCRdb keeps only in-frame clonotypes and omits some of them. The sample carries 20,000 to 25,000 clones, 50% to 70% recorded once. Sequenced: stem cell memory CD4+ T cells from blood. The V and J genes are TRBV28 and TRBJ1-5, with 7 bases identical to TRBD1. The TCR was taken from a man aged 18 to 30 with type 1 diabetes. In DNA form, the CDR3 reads TGTGCCAGCAGTTTATCACGGACAGGATTATCCCAGCATTTT. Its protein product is CASSLSRTGLSQHF.